The 8 T cell receptor beta chains presented below share a single source sample, sequenced in a study of cytomegalovirus exposure and HLA in healthy donors. This PCR relied on a set of 60 Vbeta primers and 13 Jbeta primers. Measured with immunoSEQ multiplex PCR; TCRdb has only the in-frame clones, and not every one. The table records 65,000 to 95,000 clones, 65% to 85% of them present only once. The sample was PBMCs. These receptors were obtained from a man aged 70-80 years in good health and CMV-seronegative.

The rearrangement links TRBV7-2 to TRBJ2-3, with D possibly TRBD2 on 6 matching bases. The CDR3 spans 13 residues. V lost 7 bases and J 5 bases, leaving 13 bases between the germline ends. Germline V gene sequence: CDR1 SGHTA, CDR2 FQGNSA. CDR3 amino acids: CASMGGTGDTQYF. The CDR3 region has the DNA TGTGCCAGCATGGGGGGTACGGGAGATACGCAGTATTTT. Full variable domain (outside the CDR3, taken from reference TRBV7-2 and TRBJ2-3): GAGVSQSPSNKVTEKGKDVELRCDPISGHTALYWYRQSLGQGLEFLIYFQGNSAPDKSGLPSDRFSAERTGGSVSTLTIQRTQQEDSAVYLCASMGGTGDTQYFGPGTRLTVL.

J is TRBJ2-1 and V is TRBV7-2, with 9 bases aligning to TRBD1. There are 17 residues in the CDR3. Germline V gene sequence: CDR1 SGHTA, CDR2 FQGNSA. V was clipped by 6 bases and J by 2 bases; unmatched bases: 11. CDR3 nucleotides: TGTGCCAGCAGGGGTCTGACCGGGACAGGGCCCTACAATGAGCAGTTCTTC. Translation: CASRGLTGTGPYNEQFF.

J is TRBJ1-1 and V is TRBV28; D is undetermined. V lost 4 bases and J 0 bases, leaving 12 bases between the germline ends. Germline CDR1 reads MDHEN; CDR2 reads SYDVKM. The CDR3 covers 15 residues. DNA of the CDR3: TGTGCCAGCAGTTCTACCCGCCAACTGAACACTGAAGCTTTCTTT. Amino acid sequence: CASSSTRQLNTEAFF.

The rearrangement links TRBV6-5 to TRBJ1-6; TRBD1 aligns across 7 bases. Germline V gene lookup returns CDR1 MNHEY and CDR2 SVGAGI. With V trimmed by 2 bases and J by 7 bases, 8 bases remained unmatched. This CDR3 region has 16 residues. The CDR3, as DNA: TGTGCCAGCAGTTACCAAACCGGGACAGCCAATTCACCCCTCCACTTT. It codes for CASSYQTGTANSPLHF.

The chain uses TRBV7-2 and TRBJ2-3; 7 bases map to TRBD2. Germline CDR1 is SGHTA and CDR2 is FQGNSA. The CDR3 has 16 amino acids. The trim removed 2 bases at V and 10 bases at J, leaving 15 bases unmatched. The CDR3 nucleotides read TGTGCCAGCAGCTTAAGAGCGGGGAATTTCCAGAATCCGCAGTATTTT. This gives the protein CASSLRAGNFQNPQYF.

The V gene is TRBV15, the J gene TRBJ1-1; D remains unclear. Germline V lookup: CDR1 LNHNV, CDR2 YYDKDF (reference sequence). Trimming took 1 base from V and 1 from J, leaving 10 bases between them. This CDR3 has 15 residues. The CDR3 DNA is TGTGCCACCAGCAGAGTCGGGGTAGGGAACACTGAAGCTTTCTTT. This encodes CATSRVGVGNTEAFF.

This clone came up a few times. The chain recombines TRBV2 with TRBJ2-7, with TRBD2 matching 9 bases. J gave up 4 bases and V 2 bases, and 3 bases lay outside the gene matches. This CDR3 contains 14 residues. Germline loops: CDR1 SNHLY, CDR2 FYNNEI. This CDR3 is CASSELAGNYEQYF. CDR3 DNA: TGTGCCAGCAGTGAACTAGCGGGGAATTACGAGCAGTACTTC.

This sequence joins TRBV7-2 and TRBJ2-7; 9 positions agree with TRBD2. Trimming at V came to 3 bases and at J to 2 bases, leaving 8 bases not matched to a gene. The CDR3 length is 16 residues. Germline V gives CDR1 SGHTA, CDR2 FQGNSA. CDR3: CASSFDSGRPTYEQYF. CDR3 coding DNA: TGTGCCAGCAGCTTCGATAGCGGGAGACCCACCTACGAGCAGTACTTC.